This TCR beta chain was profiled in a study of patients and donors after allogeneic stem cell transplantation. TCRdb reprocessed the RT-PCR reads via MiXCR and lists one record per CDR3 protein. Of roughly 880,000 distinct CDR3 sequences in the sample, more than 15% were seen once. Trimming took 4 bases from V and 10 from J; bases not matched to a gene: 13. This CDR3 spans 15 amino acids. CDR1 is SQVTM and CDR2 is ANQGSEA in the germline V gene. The TCR originated in a human donor who was either an allogeneic HSCT recipient or a stem cell or donor lymphocyte infusion donor (not recorded which). It is not recorded whose cells these are; they may come from a transplant donor. The chain carries TRBV29-1 and TRBJ1-6; 7 positions agree with TRBD1. The sample comprised blood, either unsorted or a sorted T cell fraction (not recorded which). The CDR3 is CSVADRMGPGSPLHF. The CDR3 nucleotides read TGCAGCGTTGCGGACAGGATGGGGCCGGGGTCACCCCTCCACTTT.